Here is one TCR beta chain with its context. TCRdb's table, derived via immunoSEQ multiplex PCR, lists solely in-frame clones and lacks some. The repertoire holds more than 55,000 clones, with about 94% as singletons. This specimen comes from a study of T cell changes during pregnancy in multiple sclerosis. The germline V gene encodes CDR1 MDHEN and CDR2 SYDVKM. Trimming removed 1 base from V and 0 bases from J; junction bases left unmatched: 7. The CDR3 totals 20 residues. This sequence originates from a female donor in good health, enrolled as a control in a pregnancy study. The chain recombines TRBV28 with TRBJ2-6; 12 bases agree with TRBD2. The material sequenced was peripheral blood, taken in the first trimester of pregnancy. The CDR3 is CASSLLGLAGGSSGANVLTF. Written as DNA, the CDR3 is TGTGCCAGCAGTTTATTGGGACTAGCGGGCGGGAGCTCTGGGGCCAACGTCCTGACTTTC.